This record looks at one T cell receptor beta chain sequence and its context. These data are taken from a study of blood T cell repertoires in COVID-19. The overall study: PBMCs, B-cell-depleted T cells, or T cells provided the cDNA or gDNA that made up the material.

As processed by the authors: Amplified reference gene primers provided the basis for estimating nucleated cell counts. The protocol was immunoSEQ multiplex PCR, while the TCRdb copy is restricted to in-frame clones and leaves out a portion. The DNA was the basis for D and trimming; V, J and clone size are from that table. The sample records around 170,000 clones, approximately 80% being singletons. The V and J ends lost 0 bases and 4 bases, in that order; junction bases with no gene match: 7. Germline-derived CDR1 and CDR2 are SGHRS and YFSETQ. This CDR3 has 17 amino acids. The sequenced sample consisted of peripheral blood. J is TRBJ1-6 and V is TRBV5-1; TRBD1 matches 7 bases. The sequence derives from a man aged 70-80 years who had recovered from COVID-19. For the CDR3, the DNA is TGCGCCAGCAGCTTGGCCAGGGGGAGCGCATATAATTCACCCCTCCACTTT. Protein product: CASSLARGSAYNSPLHF.